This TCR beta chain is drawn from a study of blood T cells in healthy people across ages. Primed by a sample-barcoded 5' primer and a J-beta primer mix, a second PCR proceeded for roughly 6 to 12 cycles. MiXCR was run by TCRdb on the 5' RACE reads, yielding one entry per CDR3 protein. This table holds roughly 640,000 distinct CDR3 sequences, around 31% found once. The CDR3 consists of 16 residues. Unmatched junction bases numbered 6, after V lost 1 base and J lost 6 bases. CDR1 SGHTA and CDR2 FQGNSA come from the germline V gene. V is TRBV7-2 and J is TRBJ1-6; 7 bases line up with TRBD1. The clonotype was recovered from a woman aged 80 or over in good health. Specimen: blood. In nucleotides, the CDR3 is TGTGCCAGCAGCTTAGATTCGGCAGGGGGTAATTCACCCCTCCACTTT. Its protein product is CASSLDSAGGNSPLHF. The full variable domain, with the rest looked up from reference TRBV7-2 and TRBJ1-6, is GAGVSQSPSNKVTEKGKDVELRCDPISGHTALYWYRQSLGQGLEFLIYFQGNSAPDKSGLPSDRFSAERTGGSVSTLTIQRTQQEDSAVYLCASSLDSAGGNSPLHFGNGTRLTVT.